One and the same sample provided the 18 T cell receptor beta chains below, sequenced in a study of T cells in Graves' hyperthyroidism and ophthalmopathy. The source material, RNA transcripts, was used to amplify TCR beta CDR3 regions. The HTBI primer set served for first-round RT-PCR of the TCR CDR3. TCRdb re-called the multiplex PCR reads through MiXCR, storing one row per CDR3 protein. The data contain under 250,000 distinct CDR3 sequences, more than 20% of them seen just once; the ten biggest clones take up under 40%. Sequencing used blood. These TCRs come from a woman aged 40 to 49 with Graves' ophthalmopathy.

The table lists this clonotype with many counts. CDR3 bases: TGTGCCAGTAGTATAGGGGGGTGGACTGAAGCTTTCTTT. It translates to CASSIGGWTEAFF. The chain couples TRBV19 to TRBJ1-1; possibly TRBD1 for D (5 bases). Trimming removed 1 base from V and 5 bases from J, with 8 bases in between. CDR1 and CDR2 (germline): LNHDA, SQIVND (reference sequence). The CDR3 is 13 amino acids.

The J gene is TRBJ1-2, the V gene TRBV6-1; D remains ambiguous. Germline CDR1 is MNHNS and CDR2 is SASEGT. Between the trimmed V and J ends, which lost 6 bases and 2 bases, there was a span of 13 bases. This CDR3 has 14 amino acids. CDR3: CASSSDWRNYGYTF. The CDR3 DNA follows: TGTGCCAGCAGCTCAGATTGGCGGAACTATGGCTACACCTTC.

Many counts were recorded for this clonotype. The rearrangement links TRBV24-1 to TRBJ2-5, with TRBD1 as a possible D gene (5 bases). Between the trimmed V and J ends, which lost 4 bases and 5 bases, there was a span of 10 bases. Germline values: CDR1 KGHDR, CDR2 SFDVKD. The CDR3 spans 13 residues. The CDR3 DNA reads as TGTGCCACCAGTGAACCAGGGAAGGAGACCCAGTACTTC. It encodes CATSEPGKETQYF.

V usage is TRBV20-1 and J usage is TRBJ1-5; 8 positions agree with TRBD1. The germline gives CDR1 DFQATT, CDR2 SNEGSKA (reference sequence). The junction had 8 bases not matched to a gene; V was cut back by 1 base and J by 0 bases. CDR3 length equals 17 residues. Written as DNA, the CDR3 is TGCAGTGCTAGAGGGACAGGGACGGGTCTTAGCAATCAGCCCCAGCATTTT. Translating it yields CSARGTGTGLSNQPQHF.

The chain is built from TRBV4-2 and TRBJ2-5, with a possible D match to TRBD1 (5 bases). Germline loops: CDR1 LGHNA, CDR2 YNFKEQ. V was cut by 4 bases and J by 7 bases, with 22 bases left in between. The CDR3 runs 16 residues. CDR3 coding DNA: TGTGCCAGCAGCCCAAATTCAGTGGACCAGGGCGGGACCCAGTACTTC. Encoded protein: CASSPNSVDQGGTQYF.

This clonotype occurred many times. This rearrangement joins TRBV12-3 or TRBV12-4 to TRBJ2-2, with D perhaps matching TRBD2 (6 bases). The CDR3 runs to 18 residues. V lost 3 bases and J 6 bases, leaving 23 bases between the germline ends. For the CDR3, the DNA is TGTGCCAGCAGTTTGGCTGGGACTGGTCACCCAGCGTCCGGGGAGCTGTTTTTT. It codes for CASSLAGTGHPASGELFF.

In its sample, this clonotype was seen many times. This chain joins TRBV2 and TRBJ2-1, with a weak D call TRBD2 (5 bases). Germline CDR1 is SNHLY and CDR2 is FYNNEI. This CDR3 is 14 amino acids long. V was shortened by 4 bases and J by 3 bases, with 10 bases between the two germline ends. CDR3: CASSAITSYNEQFF. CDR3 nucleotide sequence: TGTGCCAGCAGTGCGATTACTAGCTACAATGAGCAGTTCTTC.

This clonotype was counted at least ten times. CDR3 sequence reads: CASSWGGDSPLHF. Written as DNA, the CDR3 is TGTGCCAGCAGCTGGGGGGGGGATTCACCCCTCCACTTT. The rearrangement links TRBV11-2 to TRBJ1-6, with a tentative D call TRBD1 (5 bases). Germline CDR1 and CDR2: SGHAT and FQNNGV. This CDR3 region has 13 residues. Trimming shortened V by 4 bases and J by 8 bases, and 9 bases separated the two germline ends.

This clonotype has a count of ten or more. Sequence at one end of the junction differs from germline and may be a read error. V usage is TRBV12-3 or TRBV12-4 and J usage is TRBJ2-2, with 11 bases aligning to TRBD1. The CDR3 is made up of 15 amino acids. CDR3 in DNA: TGTGCCAGCAGCTCCGGGACAGGGGGAACCGGGGGGCTGTTTTTT. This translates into CASSSGTGGTGGLFF.

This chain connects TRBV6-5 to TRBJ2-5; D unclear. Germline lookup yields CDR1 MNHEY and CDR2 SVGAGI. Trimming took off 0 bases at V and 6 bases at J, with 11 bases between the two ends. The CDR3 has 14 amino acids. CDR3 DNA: TGTGCCAGCAGTTACTCCTTCATGGTAAAGACCCAGTACTTC. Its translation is CASSYSFMVKTQYF.

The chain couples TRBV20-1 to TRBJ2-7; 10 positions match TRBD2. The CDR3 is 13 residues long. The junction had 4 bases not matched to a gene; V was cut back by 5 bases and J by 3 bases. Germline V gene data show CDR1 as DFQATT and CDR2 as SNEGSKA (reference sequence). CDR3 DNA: TGCAGTGCTGCTAGGACTAGCGGCTACGAGCAGTACTTC. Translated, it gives CSAARTSGYEQYF.

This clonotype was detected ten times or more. DNA for the CDR3: TGTGCCAGCAGTCCAACCGGGACAGGGGGCGACGAGCAGTACTTC. Protein product: CASSPTGTGGDEQYF. The J gene is TRBJ2-7, the V gene TRBV6-5; 12 bases agree with TRBD1. The trim removed 5 bases at V and 5 bases at J, leaving 7 bases unmatched. Germline lookup yields CDR1 MNHEY and CDR2 SVGAGI. CDR3 length: 15 amino acids.

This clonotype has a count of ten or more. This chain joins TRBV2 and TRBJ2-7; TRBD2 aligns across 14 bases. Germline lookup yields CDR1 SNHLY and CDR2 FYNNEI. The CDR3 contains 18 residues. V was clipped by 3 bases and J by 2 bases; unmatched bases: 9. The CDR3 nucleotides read TGTGCCAGCAGTGACCCGGGACTAGCGGGAGACCCTCCCTACGAGCAGTACTTC. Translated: CASSDPGLAGDPPYEQYF.

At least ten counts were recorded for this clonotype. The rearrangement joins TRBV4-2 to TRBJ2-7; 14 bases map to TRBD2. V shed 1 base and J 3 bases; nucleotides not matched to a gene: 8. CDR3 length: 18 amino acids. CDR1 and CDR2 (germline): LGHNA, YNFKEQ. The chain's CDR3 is CASSQADGTSGSFYEQYF. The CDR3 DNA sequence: TGTGCCAGCAGCCAAGCCGATGGGACTAGCGGGAGTTTCTACGAGCAGTACTTC.

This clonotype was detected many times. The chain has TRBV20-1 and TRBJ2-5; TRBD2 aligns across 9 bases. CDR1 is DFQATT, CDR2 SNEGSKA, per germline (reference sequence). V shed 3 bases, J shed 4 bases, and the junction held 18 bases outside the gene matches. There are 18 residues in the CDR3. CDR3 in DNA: TGCAGTGCTAGCAACTTAAGGGCTAGCGGGATAAGCGGAGAGACCCAGTACTTC. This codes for CSASNLRASGISGETQYF.

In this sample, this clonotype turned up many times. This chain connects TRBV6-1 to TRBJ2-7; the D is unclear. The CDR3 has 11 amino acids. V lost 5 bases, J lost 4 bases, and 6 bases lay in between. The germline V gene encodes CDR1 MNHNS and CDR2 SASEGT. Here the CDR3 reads CASSKLYEQYF. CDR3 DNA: TGTGCCAGCAGTAAACTGTACGAGCAGTACTTC.

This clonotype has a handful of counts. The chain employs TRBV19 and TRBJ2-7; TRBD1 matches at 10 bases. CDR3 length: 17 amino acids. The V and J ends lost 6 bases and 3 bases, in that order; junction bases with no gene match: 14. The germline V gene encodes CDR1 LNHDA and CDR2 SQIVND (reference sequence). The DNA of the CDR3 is TGTGCCAGTAGCAGAGGGACTCCCGGGACAGGGGTCTACGAGCAGTACTTC. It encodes CASSRGTPGTGVYEQYF.

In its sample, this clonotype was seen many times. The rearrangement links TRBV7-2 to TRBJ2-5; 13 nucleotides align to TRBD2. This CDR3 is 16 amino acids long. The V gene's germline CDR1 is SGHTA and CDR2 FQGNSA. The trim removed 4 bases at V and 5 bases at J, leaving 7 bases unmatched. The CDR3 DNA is TGTGCCAGCAGCTCACGGACTAGCGGGAGTCGGGAGACCCAGTACTTC. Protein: CASSSRTSGSRETQYF.